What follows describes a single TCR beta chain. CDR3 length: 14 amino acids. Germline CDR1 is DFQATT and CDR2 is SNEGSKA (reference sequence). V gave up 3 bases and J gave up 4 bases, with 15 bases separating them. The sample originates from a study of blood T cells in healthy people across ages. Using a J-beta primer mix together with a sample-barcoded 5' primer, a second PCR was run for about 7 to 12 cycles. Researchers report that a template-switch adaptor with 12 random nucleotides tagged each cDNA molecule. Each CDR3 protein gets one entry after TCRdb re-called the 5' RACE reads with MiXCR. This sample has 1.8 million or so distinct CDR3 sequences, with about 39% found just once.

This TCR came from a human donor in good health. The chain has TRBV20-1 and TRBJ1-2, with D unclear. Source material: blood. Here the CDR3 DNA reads TGCAGTGCTAGCGTTCAGGAACCTCTCTATGGCTACACCTTC. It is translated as CSASVQEPLYGYTF.